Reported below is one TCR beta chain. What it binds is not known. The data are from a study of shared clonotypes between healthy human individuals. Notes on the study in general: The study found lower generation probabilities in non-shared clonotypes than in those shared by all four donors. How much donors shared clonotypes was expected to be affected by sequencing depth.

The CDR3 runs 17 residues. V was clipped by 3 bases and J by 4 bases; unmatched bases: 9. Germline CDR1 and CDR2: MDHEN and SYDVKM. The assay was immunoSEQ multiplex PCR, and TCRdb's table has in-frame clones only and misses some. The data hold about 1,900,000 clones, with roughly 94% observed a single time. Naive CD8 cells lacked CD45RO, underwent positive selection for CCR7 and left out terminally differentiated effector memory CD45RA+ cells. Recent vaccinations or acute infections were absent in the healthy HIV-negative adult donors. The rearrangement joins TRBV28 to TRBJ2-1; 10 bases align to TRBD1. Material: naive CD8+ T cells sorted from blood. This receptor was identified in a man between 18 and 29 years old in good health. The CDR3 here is CASSLQTGTGVYNEQFF. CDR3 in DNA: TGTGCCAGCAGTTTGCAAACCGGGACAGGGGTATACAATGAGCAGTTCTTC. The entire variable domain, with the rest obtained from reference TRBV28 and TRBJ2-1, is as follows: DVKVTQSSRYLVKRTGEKVFLECVQDMDHENMFWYRQDPGLGLRLIYFSYDVKMKEKGDIPEGYSVSREKKERFSLILESASTNQTSMYLCASSLQTGTGVYNEQFFGPGTRLTVL.